What follows is one T cell receptor (beta chain) and its context. The protocol was immunoSEQ multiplex PCR, while the TCRdb copy is restricted to in-frame clones and leaves out a portion. The data hold about 82,000 clones, with 78% observed a single time. The sample is drawn from a study of blood T cell repertoires in COVID-19. Background on the study: From T cells, B-cell-depleted T cells, or PBMCs came the material, which was cDNA or gDNA.

J lost 2 bases, V lost 2 bases, and 6 bases had no gene match. The CDR3 loop spans 16 amino acids. Germline V lookup: CDR1 SGHTS, CDR2 YDEGEE. The chain uses TRBV5-8 and TRBJ2-3, with 9 bases fitting TRBD1. This receptor was taken from a man in his sixties with COVID-19, enrolled during active disease. Material for sequencing was peripheral blood. The CDR3 loop is CASSLYGTGNTDTQYF. DNA for the CDR3: TGTGCCAGCAGCTTATATGGGACAGGGAACACAGATACGCAGTATTTT.